These 9 T cell receptor beta chains came from one sample sequenced in a study of blood T cell repertoires in COVID-19. The method was immunoSEQ multiplex PCR; TCRdb's version includes in-frame clones alone and lacks a portion of them. The table shows over 350,000 clones, with about 89% occurring only once. The specimen sequenced was PBMCs or T cells enriched from blood (not recorded which). Receptor source: a middle-aged woman who had been exposed to COVID-19.

The V and J genes are TRBV7-3 and TRBJ2-3; 7 bases align to TRBD1. The germline CDR1 and CDR2 sequences are SGHTA and FQGTGA. Unmatched junction bases numbered 4, after V lost 5 bases and J lost 5 bases. This CDR3 contains 13 residues. For the CDR3, the DNA is TGTGCCAGCAGCACAACAGGGGTAGATACGCAGTATTTT. It codes for CASSTTGVDTQYF.

This chain connects TRBV2 to TRBJ1-3; a weak D match, TRBD1 (6 bases). V dropped 5 bases and J dropped 1 base, with 12 bases sitting between them. There are 15 residues in the CDR3. The germline gives CDR1 SNHLY, CDR2 FYNNEI. In DNA form, the CDR3 reads TGTGCCAGCAGTCCGGACAGTCTGTCTGGAAACACCATATATTTT. Its translation: CASSPDSLSGNTIYF.

This chain joins TRBV9 and TRBJ2-2; 10 nucleotides line up with TRBD2. Germline V lookup: CDR1 SGDLS, CDR2 YYNGEE. This CDR3 has 17 residues. The V and J ends lost 4 bases and 6 bases, in that order; junction bases with no gene match: 12. The CDR3 is CASSPPLAGVIPGELFF. CDR3 nucleotide sequence: TGTGCCAGCAGCCCTCCGCTAGCGGGGGTAATTCCCGGGGAGCTGTTTTTT. Together with reference TRBV9 and TRBJ2-2, the CDR3 gives the full variable domain: DSGVTQTPKHLITATGQRVTLRCSPRSGDLSVYWYQQSLDQGLQFLIQYYNGEERAKGNILERFSAQQFPDLHSELNLSSLELGDSALYFCASSPPLAGVIPGELFFGEGSRLTVL.

The rearrangement joins TRBV28 to TRBJ1-5, with TRBD1 matching 7 bases. CDR3 length equals 14 residues. The J segment lost 6 bases and the V segment lost 5 bases, leaving 7 bases of the junction unmatched. The germline V gene has CDR1 MDHEN and CDR2 SYDVKM. Written as DNA, the CDR3 is TGTGCCAGCAGTCTATACAGGGGAGGTCAGCCCCAGCATTTT. Protein sequence: CASSLYRGGQPQHF.

This clone appeared once. This sequence joins TRBV6-4 and TRBJ2-3, with D possibly being TRBD1 (7 bases). The CDR3 extends over 14 amino acids. Germline V lookup: CDR1 MRHNA, CDR2 SNTAGT. V shed 2 bases and J shed 4 bases, with 10 bases lying between them. CDR3 DNA sequence: TGTGCCAGCAGTGACGACAGGGAGGCAGATACGCAGTATTTT. Residues: CASSDDREADTQYF.

This chain uses TRBV21-1 with TRBJ2-7; TRBD2, the table's D call, was not compared with the DNA. TRBV21-1 is given as a pseudogene. The CDR3 is made up of 17 amino acids. Here the CDR3 DNA reads TGTGCCTCACCAAAAAGGGGACTAGCGGGATTTCTCTACGAGCAGTACTTC. Translation: CASPKRGLAGFLYEQYF.

This clone occurred a few times. The gene calls are TRBV2 and TRBJ1-2; 8 nucleotides line up with TRBD1. J gave up 6 bases and V 4 bases, and 7 bases lay outside the gene matches. The length of the CDR3 is 14 residues. Germline CDR1 is SNHLY and CDR2 is FYNNEI. The CDR3, as DNA: TGTGCCAGCAGTGGGACAGGGTCCCTCGATGGCTACACCTTC. The encoded protein is CASSGTGSLDGYTF. Using reference TRBV2 and TRBJ1-2 for the parts outside the CDR3, the full variable domain is EPEVTQTPSHQVTQMGQEVILRCVPISNHLYFYWYRQILGQKVEFLVSFYNNEISEKSEIFDDQFSVERPDGSNFTLKIRSTKLEDSAMYFCASSGTGSLDGYTFGSGTRLTVV.

The chain couples TRBV9 to TRBJ1-6; D is unresolved. Trimming left V 4 bases short and J 6 bases short, with 11 bases between. This CDR3 is 14 amino acids long. In germline, CDR1 is SGDLS, CDR2 YYNGEE. The CDR3 here is CASSPRESNSPLHF. CDR3 in DNA: TGTGCCAGCAGCCCCCGGGAGTCTAATTCACCCCTCCACTTT.

The chain employs TRBV12-3 or TRBV12-4 and TRBJ2-1, with D possibly matching TRBD1 (5 bases). V lost 3 bases and J 6 bases, leaving 6 bases between the germline ends. The CDR3 spans 12 residues. The CDR3 DNA is TGTGCCAGCAGTTTCCAGGGCAATGAGCAGTTCTTC. Translated: CASSFQGNEQFF.